A selection of T cell receptor beta chains follows, all from one sample in a study of response to subunit inactivated influenza vaccine. TCRdb processed the RT-PCR reads anew with MiXCR; each CDR3 protein has one entry. Of approximately 680,000 distinct CDR3 sequences listed, roughly 14% are singletons. The sequenced sample was PBMCs from blood, obtained 11 to 12 days after vaccination. These receptors came from a middle-aged man who received an inactivated influenza vaccine. Each CDR3 is given with its conserved first and last residue. Fields, in order: V gene, D gene, J gene, clone size, CDR3 protein, CDR3 DNA. D genes are given only for firm matches. Only some rows state a clone size, as once, few, many or a class for expanded clones.

V gene: TRBV6-2/TRBV6-3
D gene: -
J gene: TRBJ2-7
clone size: -
CDR3 protein: CVSSLLTGSSYEQYF
CDR3 DNA: TGTGTCAGCAGTCTGTTGACAGGATCTTCCTACGAGCAGTACTTC

V gene: TRBV20-1
D gene: TRBD1
J gene: TRBJ1-1
clone size: few
CDR3 protein: CSATMQTGTREAFF
CDR3 DNA: TGCAGTGCCACTATGCAGACAGGGACCCGTGAAGCTTTCTTT

V gene: TRBV6-5
D gene: -
J gene: TRBJ2-1
clone size: few
CDR3 protein: CASSYSIDVYNEQFF
CDR3 DNA: TGTGCCAGCAGTTACTCTATTGACGTATACAATGAGCAGTTCTTC

V gene: TRBV15
D gene: -
J gene: TRBJ1-1
clone size: few
CDR3 protein: CATSRDHTGTEAFF
CDR3 DNA: TGTGCCACCAGCAGAGATCATACAGGCACTGAAGCTTTCTTT

V gene: TRBV6-2/TRBV6-3
D gene: -
J gene: TRBJ1-1
clone size: few
CDR3 protein: CASSYSPVWDTEAFF
CDR3 DNA: TGTGCCAGCAGTTACTCTCCGGTATGGGACACTGAAGCTTTCTTT

V gene: TRBV14
D gene: TRBD2
J gene: TRBJ2-3
clone size: -
CDR3 protein: CASRPGLADTFSTDTQYF
CDR3 DNA: TGTGCCAGCAGACCGGGACTAGCGGATACATTCAGCACAGATACGCAGTATTTT

V gene: TRBV18
D gene: -
J gene: TRBJ2-1
clone size: few
CDR3 protein: CASSPELKDGNEQFF
CDR3 DNA: TGTGCCAGCTCACCAGAACTAAAGGACGGCAATGAGCAGTTCTTC

V gene: TRBV28
D gene: -
J gene: TRBJ2-1
clone size: -
CDR3 protein: CASFSPRQSYNEQFF
CDR3 DNA: TGTGCCAGCTTCTCCCCCCGACAGTCCTACAATGAGCAGTTCTTC

V gene: TRBV7-2
D gene: -
J gene: TRBJ1-5
clone size: few
CDR3 protein: CASSLAPDQPQHF
CDR3 DNA: TGTGCCAGCAGCTTAGCCCCCGATCAGCCCCAGCATTTT

V gene: TRBV6-2/TRBV6-3
D gene: -
J gene: TRBJ2-7
clone size: few
CDR3 protein: CASSYWDGSYEQYF
CDR3 DNA: TGTGCCAGCAGTTACTGGGACGGATCCTACGAGCAGTACTTC

V gene: TRBV20-1
D gene: -
J gene: TRBJ1-6
clone size: -
CDR3 protein: CSARGGWMGTVLLHF
CDR3 DNA: TGCAGTGCTAGAGGGGGTTGGATGGGGACGGTTCTCCTCCACTTT

V gene: TRBV20-1
D gene: -
J gene: TRBJ1-2
clone size: few
CDR3 protein: CSARDGGPNHTF
CDR3 DNA: TGCAGTGCTAGAGATGGGGGTCCTAATCACACCTTC

V gene: TRBV7-6
D gene: -
J gene: TRBJ2-2
clone size: few
CDR3 protein: CASSLGRLNTGELFF
CDR3 DNA: TGTGCCAGCAGCTTAGGCAGGTTAAACACCGGGGAGCTGTTTTTT

V gene: TRBV4-3
D gene: TRBD2
J gene: TRBJ2-3
clone size: -
CDR3 protein: CASSPKGGRGGVNAQYF
CDR3 DNA: TGCGCCAGCAGCCCAAAAGGGGGACGGGGGGGCGTGAATGCGCAGTATTTT

V gene: TRBV6-5
D gene: TRBD1
J gene: TRBJ2-7
clone size: -
CDR3 protein: CASSYTSQGSDEQYF
CDR3 DNA: TGTGCCAGCAGTTACACGTCACAGGGGTCTGACGAGCAGTACTTC

V gene: TRBV5-1
D gene: TRBD2
J gene: TRBJ2-1
clone size: -
CDR3 protein: CASSLDGTSYNEQFF
CDR3 DNA: TGCGCCAGCAGCTTGGATGGGACTAGCTACAATGAGCAGTTCTTC

V gene: TRBV7-9
D gene: -
J gene: TRBJ2-5
clone size: -
CDR3 protein: CASSLLTAVAETQYF
CDR3 DNA: TGTGCCAGCAGCTTATTAACGGCAGTGGCGGAGACCCAGTACTTC

V gene: TRBV2
D gene: TRBD1
J gene: TRBJ1-5
clone size: many
CDR3 protein: CASQGQAGQPQHF
CDR3 DNA: TGTGCCAGCCAAGGACAGGCTGGTCAGCCCCAGCATTTT

V gene: TRBV7-9
D gene: -
J gene: TRBJ2-5
clone size: few
CDR3 protein: CASSFNGIDQETQYF
CDR3 DNA: TGTGCCAGCAGCTTCAACGGGATCGATCAAGAGACCCAGTACTTC

V gene: TRBV18
D gene: TRBD1
J gene: TRBJ2-5
clone size: -
CDR3 protein: CASSPTQGDRETQYF
CDR3 DNA: TGTGCCAGCTCACCAACGCAGGGGGATCGGGAGACCCAGTACTTC

V gene: TRBV6-1
D gene: -
J gene: TRBJ1-1
clone size: -
CDR3 protein: CASNQDRANTEAFF
CDR3 DNA: TGTGCCAGCAACCAAGACAGAGCGAACACTGAAGCTTTCTTT

V gene: TRBV6-2/TRBV6-3
D gene: -
J gene: TRBJ2-7
clone size: -
CDR3 protein: CASRTQFSYEQYF
CDR3 DNA: TGTGCCAGCCGGACTCAATTCTCCTACGAGCAGTACTTC

V gene: TRBV29-1
D gene: -
J gene: TRBJ2-1
clone size: -
CDR3 protein: CSVHLSWAVGNEQFF
CDR3 DNA: TGCAGCGTACATCTCTCCTGGGCCGTCGGCAATGAGCAGTTCTTC

V gene: TRBV9
D gene: TRBD1
J gene: TRBJ2-7
clone size: -
CDR3 protein: CASSRPGQGSGEQYF
CDR3 DNA: TGTGCCAGCAGCAGACCGGGACAGGGGAGCGGCGAGCAGTACTTC

V gene: TRBV5-1
D gene: TRBD1
J gene: TRBJ2-3
clone size: few
CDR3 protein: CASSDGQGGTDTQYF
CDR3 DNA: TGCGCCAGCAGCGACGGACAGGGTGGCACAGATACGCAGTATTTT

V gene: TRBV29-1
D gene: -
J gene: TRBJ2-1
clone size: few
CDR3 protein: CSVAWLSPYNEQFF
CDR3 DNA: TGCAGCGTTGCGTGGCTAAGCCCTTACAATGAGCAGTTCTTC

V gene: TRBV6-1
D gene: -
J gene: TRBJ2-7
clone size: few
CDR3 protein: CASSPSRAGEQYF
CDR3 DNA: TGTGCCAGCAGTCCCAGCAGGGCAGGGGAGCAGTACTTC

V gene: TRBV7-6
D gene: TRBD2
J gene: TRBJ2-7
clone size: -
CDR3 protein: CASSAGTSGTYEQYF
CDR3 DNA: TGTGCCAGCAGCGCCGGGACTAGCGGTACCTACGAGCAGTACTTC

V gene: TRBV5-1
D gene: TRBD1
J gene: TRBJ2-5
clone size: -
CDR3 protein: CASTLRTGNIETQYF
CDR3 DNA: TGCGCCAGCACCCTTCGGACAGGGAATATCGAGACCCAGTACTTC